Each of the 14 T cell receptor beta chains below was sequenced from the same sample in a study of shared clonotypes between healthy human individuals. Assay: immunoSEQ multiplex PCR; the TCRdb copy retains only in-frame clones and omits some. The repertoire includes 400,000 or so clones, about 96% of them detected once, and 0.32% sits in the top ten. Sequences were obtained from memory CD8+ T cells sorted from blood. The subset here: CD45RO+ cells pooled with CCR7-negative TemRA cells. The receptors were sampled from a man aged 25 to 40 in good health.

CDR3 DNA sequence: TGTGCCAGTAGTATCCGCGATCTCTTTACGCAGTATTTT. Translated: CASSIRDLFTQYF. The chain uses TRBV19 and TRBJ2-3; the D is unclear. This CDR3 region has 13 residues. Trimming took off 3 bases at V and 8 bases at J, with 12 bases between the two ends. In germline, CDR1 is LNHDA, CDR2 SQIVND (reference sequence).

As regards this clone: The sample has other DNA sequences that encode this CDR3 too. V gene TRBV6-1 combines with J gene TRBJ2-3; 8 bases agree with TRBD1. The germline CDR1 and CDR2 sequences are MNHNS and SASEGT. The CDR3 has 14 residues. V shed 3 bases and J 1 base; nucleotides not matched to a gene: 0. CDR3 loop: CASSDRGRTDTQYF. Written as DNA, the CDR3 is TGTGCCAGCAGTGACAGGGGGCGCACAGATACGCAGTATTTT.

CDR3 sequence: CASSSDRTGLAGTYEQYF. Here the CDR3 DNA reads TGTGCCAGCAGTTCGGACAGGACGGGTCTAGCGGGGACCTACGAGCAGTACTTC. V and J are TRBV28 and TRBJ2-7; 9 bases align to TRBD2. J gave up 2 bases and V 4 bases, and 15 bases lay outside the gene matches. The CDR3 covers 18 residues. CDR1 and CDR2 from the germline V gene are MDHEN and SYDVKM.

The chain combines TRBV27 with TRBJ1-5; 7 bases fit TRBD1. Germline assignment: CDR1 MNHEY and CDR2 SMNVEV (reference sequence). V shed 6 bases, J shed 2 bases, and the junction held 4 bases outside the gene matches. This CDR3 comprises 14 residues. The CDR3 nucleotides read TGTGCCAGCAGGATCACAGGGGGCAATCAGCCCCAGCATTTT. Encoded protein: CASRITGGNQPQHF.

This sequence joins TRBV4-2 and TRBJ1-2; tentatively, D is TRBD1 (5 bases). V lost 0 bases, J lost 5 bases, and 13 bases lay in between. The CDR3 sequence is 15 residues long. Germline CDR1 reads LGHNA; CDR2 reads YNFKEQ. CDR3 bases: TGTGCCAGCAGCCAAGAGACCAGGGAAAGTTATGGCTACACCTTC. Translating gives CASSQETRESYGYTF.

The chain carries TRBV7-9 and TRBJ2-2; D not certain. This CDR3 spans 13 amino acids. Germline V lookup: CDR1 SEHNR, CDR2 FQNEAQ (reference sequence). Between the trimmed V and J ends, which lost 0 bases and 10 bases, there was a span of 9 bases. CDR3 protein: CASSLASALELFF. CDR3 in DNA: TGTGCCAGCAGCTTAGCTTCTGCGCTGGAGCTGTTTTTT.

This rearrangement joins TRBV9 to TRBJ1-2; a possible D gene is TRBD1 (5 bases). Germline CDR1 SGDLS, CDR2 YYNGEE. The CDR3 extends over 11 amino acids. V was trimmed by 3 bases and J by 8 bases, leaving 8 bases between them. The chain's CDR3 is CASSDRIGYTF. DNA for the CDR3: TGTGCCAGCAGCGACAGGATCGGCTACACCTTC.

The chain employs TRBV28 and TRBJ1-5; D might be TRBD1 (6 bases). Germline V gene data show CDR1 as MDHEN and CDR2 as SYDVKM. CDR3 length: 18 amino acids. V was clipped by 1 base and J by 2 bases, with 18 bases between them. The CDR3 coding sequence is TGTGCCAGCAGTTTATTCGGGAGGGGGACTCGTCGCAATCAGCCCCAGCATTTT. Residues: CASSLFGRGTRRNQPQHF.

With regard to this clone: The sample has other DNA sequences that encode this CDR3 too. V and J are TRBV5-1 and TRBJ1-5; the D gene is possibly TRBD1 (5 bases). CDR1 is SGHRS and CDR2 is YFSETQ in the germline V gene. V was pared by 2 bases and J by 2 bases, with 5 bases between. The CDR3 contains 13 residues. For the CDR3, the DNA is TGCGCCAGCAGCTTACAGGGCAATCAGCCCCAGCATTTT. This encodes CASSLQGNQPQHF. Variable domain in full (rest from reference TRBV5-1 and TRBJ1-5): KAGVTQTPRYLIKTRGQQVTLSCSPISGHRSVSWYQQTPGQGLQFLFEYFSETQRNKGNFPGRFSGRQFSNSRSEMNVSTLELGDSALYLCASSLQGNQPQHFGDGTRLSIL.

The J gene is TRBJ1-1, the V gene TRBV7-9; 7 bases match TRBD1. V was pared by 1 base and J by 5 bases, with 10 bases of the junction left unmatched. This CDR3 has 16 amino acids. Germline lookup yields CDR1 SEHNR and CDR2 FQNEAQ (reference sequence). The CDR3 is CASSLGPGQKRTEAFF. CDR3 nucleotides: TGTGCCAGCAGCTTAGGCCCGGGACAGAAAAGGACTGAAGCTTTCTTT.

The chain is built from TRBV30 and TRBJ2-3; 11 positions match TRBD2. The CDR3 spans 16 residues. V was clipped by 2 bases and J by 4 bases; unmatched bases: 8. From germline, CDR1 is GTSNPN and CDR2 SVGIG (reference sequence). CDR3 nucleotide sequence: TGTGCCTGGAGTTCGCTGACTAGCGGGATGGCAGATACGCAGTATTTT. Its protein is CAWSSLTSGMADTQYF.

CDR3 bases: TGTGCCAGCACCGTCGGGACTCCCTTTGGGGAGCAGTACTTC. It specifies CASTVGTPFGEQYF. The rearrangement links TRBV6-5 to TRBJ2-7; a possible D gene is TRBD2 (6 bases). Trimming shortened V by 7 bases and J by 7 bases, and 20 bases separated the two germline ends. Germline-derived CDR1 and CDR2 are MNHEY and SVGAGI. This CDR3 spans 14 amino acids.

The chain is built from TRBV18 and TRBJ2-1; D is unclear. CDR3 length equals 13 residues. V was shortened by 0 bases and J by 2 bases, with 2 bases between the two germline ends. Germline V gene sequence: CDR1 KGHSH, CDR2 LQKENI. In nucleotides, the CDR3 is TGTGCCAGCTCACCACCCCCCTACAATGAGCAGTTCTTC. It encodes CASSPPPYNEQFF.

V usage is TRBV4-2 and J usage is TRBJ2-2, with TRBD2 matching 9 bases. The V gene end was trimmed by 1 base and the J gene end by 4 bases; junction bases not matched to a gene: 7. CDR1 is LGHNA and CDR2 is YNFKEQ in the germline V gene. CDR3 length: 17 residues. CDR3 in DNA: TGTGCCAGCAGCCAAGTTCCCCTAGCGGGAATCACCGGGGAGCTGTTTTTT. It specifies CASSQVPLAGITGELFF.